Listed here are 3 T cell receptor beta chains from one sample, sequenced in a study of T cells in narcolepsy. Generated by immunoSEQ multiplex PCR, the TCRdb table keeps only in-frame clones and is missing some. The table shows under 40,000 clones, with roughly four fifths occurring only once. What was sequenced was memory (CD45RA-) CD4+ T cells from blood. The receptors shown here come from a human donor in good health.

J is TRBJ1-5 and V is TRBV19; 9 bases map to TRBD1. The V gene end was trimmed by 5 bases and the J gene end by 2 bases; junction bases not matched to a gene: 7. The length of the CDR3 is 16 residues. Germline lookup yields CDR1 LNHDA and CDR2 SQIVND (reference sequence). In nucleotides, the CDR3 is TGTGCCAGTAGTGCCACAGGGGGCAGGGGCAATCAGCCCCAGCATTTT. Translation: CASSATGGRGNQPQHF.

V gene TRBV4-2 combines with J gene TRBJ1-4, with D tentatively TRBD1 (6 bases). Trimming cost V 5 bases and J 8 bases, with 12 bases left between them. This CDR3 contains 13 residues. Germline assignment: CDR1 LGHNA and CDR2 YNFKEQ. CDR3 nucleotides: TGTGCCAGCAGCGGACAGCATAGGGAAAAACTGTTTTTT. Its translation is CASSGQHREKLFF.

This clone has a single count. CDR3 nucleotide sequence: TGCGCCAGCAGCTCCCGTCCCGGGACAGGGAGGGGCACTGAAGCTTTCTTT. Translation: CASSSRPGTGRGTEAFF. The chain has TRBV5-1 and TRBJ1-1; 9 positions agree with TRBD1. From germline, CDR1 is SGHRS and CDR2 YFSETQ. This CDR3 is 17 amino acids long. After removal of 3 bases from V and 4 bases from J, the junction contained 13 bases not matched to a gene.